The 32 T cell receptor beta chains listed next were all sequenced from one sample in a study of T cell changes during pregnancy in multiple sclerosis. Some clones are missing from TCRdb's copy, which holds only in-frame ones; the method was immunoSEQ multiplex PCR. The data show about 55,000 clones, with around 90% seen just once and around 0.57% held by the top ten. This sample comprised CD4+ T cells from peripheral blood mononuclear cells, obtained in the first trimester of pregnancy. The receptors shown here come from a female donor with multiple sclerosis, enrolled in a pregnancy study.

V gene TRBV7-9 combines with J gene TRBJ1-4, with 9 bases aligning to TRBD1. Germline V gene sequence: CDR1 SEHNR, CDR2 FQNEAQ (reference sequence). J lost 8 bases, V lost 5 bases, and 9 bases had no gene match. The length of the CDR3 is 15 residues. The CDR3 nucleotides read TGTGCCAGCAGCCCAACAGGGGGCAATAGCGAAAAACTGTTTTTT. Amino acid sequence: CASSPTGGNSEKLFF.

The V call is TRBV7-3, the J call TRBJ2-7; TRBD1 matches at 7 bases. The CDR3 totals 13 residues. Trimming took 3 bases from V and 4 from J; bases not matched to a gene: 3. CDR1 is SGHTA and CDR2 is FQGTGA in the germline V gene. The CDR3 DNA sequence: TGTGCCAGCAGCTTGGACAGGAGTTACGAGCAGTACTTC. Translation: CASSLDRSYEQYF. Combining the CDR3 with reference TRBV7-3 and TRBJ2-7 gives the whole variable domain GAGVSQTPSNKVTEKGKYVELRCDPISGHTALYWYRQSLGQGPEFLIYFQGTGAADDSGLPNDRFFAVRPEGSVSTLKIQRTERGDSAVYLCASSLDRSYEQYFGPGTRLTVT.

V gene TRBV6-1 combines with J gene TRBJ2-5, with D possibly being TRBD2 (6 bases). The V end lost 4 bases, the J end lost 1 base, and 10 bases lay between the germline ends. Germline CDR1 is MNHNS and CDR2 is SASEGT. This CDR3 is built from 14 residues. The CDR3 nucleotides are TGTGCCAGCAGTGTGGGAGGCCCCCAAGAGACCCAGTACTTC. As protein: CASSVGGPQETQYF.

The chain couples TRBV30 to TRBJ2-5, with D hard to call. The CDR3 has 12 residues. Germline V lookup: CDR1 GTSNPN, CDR2 SVGIG (reference sequence). V was shortened by 0 bases and J by 5 bases, with 7 bases between the two germline ends. The CDR3, as DNA: TGTGCCTGGAGTGTGGTGGAGGAGACCCAGTACTTC. As protein: CAWSVVEETQYF. Looking up the rest from reference TRBV30 and TRBJ2-5 gives the full variable domain: SQTIHQWPATLVQPVGSPLSLECTVEGTSNPNLYWYRQAAGRGLQLLFYSVGIGQISSEVPQNLSASRPQDRQFILSSKKLLLSDSGFYLCAWSVVEETQYFGPGTRLLVL.

V usage is TRBV4-1 and J usage is TRBJ1-5; no definite D call. Germline V gives CDR1 MGHRA, CDR2 YSYEKL. V lost 1 base, J lost 5 bases, and 3 bases lay in between. The CDR3 is 12 residues long. This chain's CDR3 is CASSQGHQPQHF. The CDR3 coding sequence is TGCGCCAGCAGCCAAGGGCATCAGCCCCAGCATTTT.

This clone was seen only once. The chain carries TRBV7-9 and TRBJ2-1; 15 bases match TRBD2. V dropped 3 bases and J dropped 7; count of bases not matched to a gene: 4. Germline loops: CDR1 SEHNR, CDR2 FQNEAQ (reference sequence). CDR3 length: 16 amino acids. The CDR3 sequence: CASSFPGTSGRNEQFF. CDR3 nucleotides: TGTGCCAGCAGCTTCCCCGGGACTAGCGGGAGGAATGAGCAGTTCTTC.

Concerning this clone: The junction departs from the called germline gene at one end, perhaps through a read error. The V gene is TRBV7-7, the J gene TRBJ1-1, with a possible D match to TRBD1 (5 bases). The CDR3 extends over 11 amino acids. Germline V CDR1 and CDR2: SSHAT, FNYEAQ (reference sequence). CDR3 sequence (DNA): TGTGCCAGCAGCCCCCCCCGACAGCGAGTCTTT. This codes for CASSPPRQRVF.

The chain recombines TRBV18 with TRBJ1-1; no firm D call. Per germline, CDR1 KGHSH and CDR2 LQKENI. V was pared by 5 bases and J by 1 base, with 8 bases between. The CDR3 is 13 residues long. This CDR3 is CASSYDKNTEAFF. CDR3 nucleotide sequence: TGTGCCAGCTCATACGACAAGAACACTGAAGCTTTCTTT.

This clone was counted between two and nine times. The gene calls are TRBV27 and TRBJ2-7, with TRBD2 matching 14 bases. Germline V gene lookup returns CDR1 MNHEY and CDR2 SMNVEV (reference sequence). V gave up 7 bases and J gave up 5 bases; unmatched junction bases: 7. The CDR3 consists of 15 residues. CDR3 sequence reads: CASTSGLAGGHEQYF. The CDR3 region has the DNA TGTGCCAGCACCTCTGGACTAGCGGGAGGCCACGAGCAGTACTTC.

The J gene is TRBJ1-1, the V gene TRBV7-8; D gene uncertain. This CDR3 contains 13 residues. Germline V CDR1 and CDR2: SGHVS, FQNEAQ. V was shortened by 6 bases and J by 5 bases, with 13 bases between the two germline ends. Here the CDR3 DNA reads TGTGCCAGCAGTCTAAAGCGGAGTACTGAAGCTTTCTTT. As protein: CASSLKRSTEAFF.

The chain uses TRBV5-6 and TRBJ1-2, with 7 bases identical to TRBD1. The V segment lost 0 bases and the J segment 3 bases; nucleotides outside the gene matches: 14. The V gene's germline CDR1 is SGHDT and CDR2 YYEEEE. This CDR3 is built from 18 residues. The CDR3 nucleotides read TGTGCCAGCAGCTTGGGTCTCGACAGGGTAACAGGTGACTATGGCTACACCTTC. Translated, it gives CASSLGLDRVTGDYGYTF.

The chain links TRBV20-1 to TRBJ2-3; D unclear. The CDR3 runs to 11 residues. Germline assignment: CDR1 DFQATT and CDR2 SNEGSKA (reference sequence). The V gene lost 4 bases and the J gene lost 3 bases, with 5 bases spanning the gap. The CDR3 protein is CSAMRTDTQYF. Written as DNA, the CDR3 is TGCAGTGCTATGAGGACAGATACGCAGTATTTT.

The genes are TRBV19 and TRBJ2-3; tentative D call: TRBD2 (5 bases). This CDR3 comprises 15 residues. With 3 bases removed from V and 0 bases from J, the gap between germline ends came to 10 bases. From germline, CDR1 is LNHDA and CDR2 SQIVND (reference sequence). Here the CDR3 reads CASSIEKRSTDTQYF. Here the CDR3 DNA reads TGTGCCAGTAGTATCGAGAAGCGGAGCACAGATACGCAGTATTTT. Looking up the rest from reference TRBV19 and TRBJ2-3 gives the full variable domain: DGGITQSPKYLFRKEGQNVTLSCEQNLNHDAMYWYRQDPGQGLRLIYYSQIVNDFQKGDIAEGYSVSREKKESFPLTVTSAQKNPTAFYLCASSIEKRSTDTQYFGPGTRLTVL.

The gene calls are TRBV30 and TRBJ2-1; 10 bases agree with TRBD2. V lost 2 bases and J lost 10; bases outside the gene matches: 11. The CDR3 runs to 15 residues. The germline V gene encodes CDR1 GTSNPN and CDR2 SVGIG (reference sequence). The CDR3 nucleotides are TGTGCCTGGAGTAGGCTAGCGGGAGTACAAAACGAGCAGTTCTTC. It specifies CAWSRLAGVQNEQFF. Based on the CDR3 plus reference TRBV30 and TRBJ2-1, the full variable domain is SQTIHQWPATLVQPVGSPLSLECTVEGTSNPNLYWYRQAAGRGLQLLFYSVGIGQISSEVPQNLSASRPQDRQFILSSKKLLLSDSGFYLCAWSRLAGVQNEQFFGPGTRLTVL.

This clone was picked up one time. The V call is TRBV11-2, the J call TRBJ2-5; TRBD1 matches at 9 bases. This CDR3 is 17 amino acids long. With 1 base clipped from V and 5 bases from J, the junction kept 11 bases outside the gene matches. CDR1 is SGHAT and CDR2 is FQNNGV in the germline V gene. For the CDR3, the DNA is TGTGCCAGCAGCTTAGTTCTGGACAGGGGCGGTAGGGAGACCCAGTACTTC. Amino acid sequence: CASSLVLDRGGRETQYF.

The chain recombines TRBV29-1 with TRBJ1-2, with D possibly matching TRBD1 (5 bases). CDR1 and CDR2 (germline): SQVTM, ANQGSEA. V lost 2 bases and J 4 bases, leaving 8 bases between the germline ends. The CDR3 sequence is 12 residues long. The CDR3 loop is CSVERGSYGYTF. DNA of the CDR3: TGCAGCGTTGAACGGGGGAGCTATGGCTACACCTTC.

V usage is TRBV14 and J usage is TRBJ2-2; 12 nucleotides match TRBD2. This CDR3 spans 17 amino acids. Trimming took 4 bases from V and 3 from J; bases not matched to a gene: 6. Germline V gives CDR1 SGHDN, CDR2 FVKESK. As DNA, the CDR3 is TGTGCCAGCAGCCCCCTGACTAGCGGGGGATACACCGGGGAGCTGTTTTTT. Translating gives CASSPLTSGGYTGELFF.

The chain combines TRBV28 with TRBJ2-1; unclear D gene. Germline V gene data show CDR1 as MDHEN and CDR2 as SYDVKM. The CDR3 spans 15 residues. Trimming left V 1 base short and J 7 bases short, with 14 bases between. CDR3: CASSLFSPDGNEQFF. The CDR3 bases are TGTGCCAGCAGTTTATTTTCTCCCGACGGGAATGAGCAGTTCTTC.

The CDR3 DNA reads TGTGCCAGCAGCTTAGGGAGCTCCGGGACACTATACGAGCAGTACTTC. It translates to CASSLGSSGTLYEQYF. The chain is built from TRBV11-2 and TRBJ2-7; tentative D call: TRBD1 (6 bases). The CDR3 totals 16 residues. CDR1 and CDR2 (germline): SGHAT, FQNNGV. Trimming removed 1 base at V and 4 bases at J, with 17 bases between.

The chain combines TRBV19 with TRBJ1-2; D is unresolved. Trimming pared 5 bases from V and 4 bases from J, leaving 14 bases between. The CDR3 consists of 14 residues. Germline CDR1 and CDR2: LNHDA and SQIVND (reference sequence). CDR3 DNA sequence: TGTGCCAGTAGTCCCCCCCAGAACCTCTATGGCTACACCTTC. Protein: CASSPPQNLYGYTF.

In its sample, this clone was seen a few times. Other DNA sequences from this sample encode an identical CDR3 as well. The rearrangement links TRBV30 to TRBJ1-1; D not certain. The CDR3 consists of 13 residues. CDR1 is GTSNPN, CDR2 SVGIG, per germline (reference sequence). Between the trimmed V and J ends, which lost 0 bases and 2 bases, there was a span of 7 bases. In DNA, the CDR3 is TGTGCCTGGAGTGTACGAGGCAACACTGAAGCTTTCTTT. Translating gives CAWSVRGNTEAFF.

A single count supports this clone. The chain employs TRBV28 and TRBJ1-5; 7 bases are shared with TRBD1. Germline lookup yields CDR1 MDHEN and CDR2 SYDVKM. The CDR3 is 14 amino acids. V lost 5 bases, J lost 2 bases, and 3 bases stayed unmatched. In DNA form, the CDR3 reads TGTGCCAGCAGTATCACAGGGGGCAATCAGCCCCAGCATTTT. This gives the protein CASSITGGNQPQHF.

The chain is built from TRBV5-4 and TRBJ1-1, with D perhaps matching TRBD1 (6 bases). The CDR3 has 14 residues. Deletions cut 4 bases from V and 0 bases from J, with 10 bases between. Germline assignment: CDR1 SGHNT and CDR2 YYREEE (reference sequence). CDR3 residues: CASSVTGLNTEAFF. CDR3 nucleotides: TGTGCCAGCAGCGTGACAGGTCTGAACACTGAAGCTTTCTTT.

The rearrangement uses TRBV28 and TRBJ1-5, with 9 bases identical to TRBD1. The CDR3 spans 14 residues. Per germline, CDR1 MDHEN and CDR2 SYDVKM. The trim removed 5 bases at V and 5 bases at J, leaving 4 bases unmatched. The CDR3 DNA follows: TGTGCCAGCAGTCGGGACAGGGTTGATCAGCCCCAGCATTTT. It yields the protein CASSRDRVDQPQHF.

This chain uses TRBV19 with TRBJ1-6, with 7 bases identical to TRBD1. J gave up 6 bases and V 7 bases, and 9 bases lay outside the gene matches. Germline lookup yields CDR1 LNHDA and CDR2 SQIVND (reference sequence). The CDR3 is made up of 15 amino acids. For the CDR3, the DNA is TGTGCCAGTACGTCTAGGGCAGGGGGTAATTCACCCCTCCACTTT. Its translation is CASTSRAGGNSPLHF.

The chain has TRBV15 and TRBJ1-6; D gene unclear. With 4 bases removed from V and 0 bases from J, the gap between germline ends came to 10 bases. The CDR3 extends over 16 amino acids. Germline V gene sequence: CDR1 LNHNV, CDR2 YYDKDF (reference sequence). CDR3 DNA sequence: TGTGCCACCAGCATCTACGGGAGCTCCTATAATTCACCCCTCCACTTT. Translating gives CATSIYGSSYNSPLHF.

J is TRBJ2-3 and V is TRBV6-5; 11 bases match TRBD2. This CDR3 has 13 amino acids. V lost 9 bases, J lost 3 bases, and 2 bases stayed unmatched. The germline gives CDR1 MNHEY, CDR2 SVGAGI. The CDR3 here is CASRTSGTDTQYF. CDR3 bases: TGTGCCAGTCGGACTAGCGGGACAGATACGCAGTATTTT.

The chain is built from TRBV7-9 and TRBJ2-2; TRBD1 matches 10 bases. V shed 5 bases, J shed 4 bases, and the junction held 7 bases outside the gene matches. The CDR3 has 16 amino acids. CDR1 is SEHNR, CDR2 FQNEAQ, per germline (reference sequence). The CDR3 here is CASSPRTGGSTGELFF. In nucleotides, the CDR3 is TGTGCCAGCAGCCCGCGGACAGGGGGGAGCACCGGGGAGCTGTTTTTT.

The chain employs TRBV5-1 and TRBJ2-3, with 7 bases identical to TRBD2. The CDR3 is 15 amino acids. With V trimmed by 4 bases and J by 2 bases, 7 bases remained unmatched. Germline CDR1 is SGHRS and CDR2 is YFSETQ. The CDR3: CASSISGINTDTQYF. CDR3 sequence (DNA): TGCGCCAGCAGCATAAGCGGGATTAACACAGATACGCAGTATTTT.

The chain is built from TRBV11-2 and TRBJ1-2, with 8 bases aligning to TRBD1. J gave up 6 bases and V 3 bases, and 3 bases lay outside the gene matches. CDR1 and CDR2 (germline): SGHAT, FQNNGV. The CDR3 runs 13 residues. CDR3 coding DNA: TGTGCCAGCAGCTTTTGGACAGGGAATGGCTACACCTTC. Its translation: CASSFWTGNGYTF. Full variable domain (missing parts from reference TRBV11-2 and TRBJ1-2): EAGVAQSPRYKIIEKRQSVAFWCNPISGHATLYWYQQILGQGPKLLIQFQNNGVVDDSQLPKDRFSAERLKGVDSTLKIQPAKLEDSAVYLCASSFWTGNGYTFGSGTRLTVV.

The chain couples TRBV15 to TRBJ2-7; TRBD1 agrees at 8 bases. Unmatched junction bases numbered 17, after V lost 1 base and J lost 12 bases. The CDR3 runs 16 residues. The germline gives CDR1 LNHNV, CDR2 YYDKDF (reference sequence). This chain's CDR3 is CATSRATGTGSNGGYF. The CDR3 DNA reads as TGTGCCACCAGCAGAGCCACCGGGACAGGCTCGAATGGAGGGTACTTC.

As to this clone: Its ends do not fully match the called genes, so a read error is possible. The CDR3 DNA reads as TGTGCCAGCAGCCCGGGACTAGCGGAGACCCGGTACTTC. Its translation: CASSPGLAETRYF. The V gene is TRBV7-2, the J gene TRBJ2-5; 11 bases agree with TRBD2. The CDR3 runs to 13 residues. The V gene's germline CDR1 is SGHTA and CDR2 FQGNSA.